The rows below give T cell receptor beta chains drawn from one sample of a study of cytomegalovirus exposure and HLA in healthy donors. Here immunoSEQ multiplex PCR was the method, and the copy in TCRdb shows in-frame clones only, minus some. This table has approximately 100,000 clones, roughly 88% appearing once. Sequenced sample: PBMCs. These receptors were obtained from a young woman in good health and CMV-seronegative. Each CDR3 is given with its conserved first and last residue. Fields, in order: D gene, J gene, V gene, clone size, CDR3 protein, CDR3 DNA. A D gene is named only where the DNA matches it firmly. Size is omitted from some rows. Given values are once, few, many or a class for expanded clones.

d_gene: TRBD1; j_gene: TRBJ1-4; v_gene: TRBV28; abundance: few; CDR3aa: CASSFRDRDEKLFF; CDR3nt: TGTGCCAGCAGTTTCCGGGACAGGGATGAAAAACTGTTTTTT
d_gene: -; j_gene: TRBJ1-1; v_gene: TRBV7-9; abundance: -; CDR3aa: CASRLGKEPEAFF; CDR3nt: TGTGCCAGCAGACTAGGGAAGGAACCTGAAGCTTTCTTT
d_gene: TRBD2; j_gene: TRBJ2-3; v_gene: TRBV7-2; abundance: -; CDR3aa: CASSLGRTRGPTDTQYF; CDR3nt: TGTGCCAGCAGCTTAGGTCGGACTAGGGGTCCCACAGATACGCAGTATTTT
d_gene: TRBD2; j_gene: TRBJ2-7; v_gene: TRBV28; abundance: -; CDR3aa: CASSLPLAGGRDEQYF; CDR3nt: TGTGCCAGCAGTTTGCCTCTAGCGGGAGGGCGGGACGAGCAGTACTTC
d_gene: -; j_gene: TRBJ2-1; v_gene: TRBV18; abundance: -; CDR3aa: CASSLQGYNEQFF; CDR3nt: TGTGCCAGCTCACTCCAGGGTTACAATGAGCAGTTCTTC
d_gene: TRBD2; j_gene: TRBJ2-7; v_gene: TRBV7-6; abundance: -; CDR3aa: CASSLVVGGYEQYF; CDR3nt: TGTGCCAGCAGCTTAGTGGTGGGAGGGTACGAGCAGTACTTC
d_gene: -; j_gene: TRBJ2-7; v_gene: TRBV7-8; abundance: -; CDR3aa: CASSLGLGLLGLNEQYF; CDR3nt: TGTGCCAGCAGCTTAGGGCTGGGACTGCTCGGGTTGAACGAGCAGTACTTC
d_gene: -; j_gene: TRBJ2-1; v_gene: TRBV7-9; abundance: -; CDR3aa: CASSLGFAALSYNEQFF; CDR3nt: TGTGCCAGCAGCTTAGGATTCGCCGCGCTCTCCTACAATGAGCAGTTCTTC
d_gene: TRBD2; j_gene: TRBJ2-7; v_gene: TRBV7-2; abundance: -; CDR3aa: CASSLATSGGKHEQYF; CDR3nt: TGTGCCAGCAGCTTAGCGACTAGCGGGGGCAAGCACGAGCAGTACTTC
d_gene: -; j_gene: TRBJ2-6; v_gene: TRBV19; abundance: -; CDR3aa: CASSIASTSGANVLTF; CDR3nt: TGTGCCAGTAGTATAGCAAGCACCTCTGGGGCCAACGTCCTGACTTTC
d_gene: TRBD2; j_gene: TRBJ2-3; v_gene: TRBV28; abundance: -; CDR3aa: CASTHRGGRSKNTQYF; CDR3nt: TGTGCCAGCACCCACAGAGGCGGGAGGAGTAAGAATACGCAGTATTTT
d_gene: TRBD1; j_gene: TRBJ2-2; v_gene: TRBV6-4; abundance: -; CDR3aa: CASSDGQVSGELFF; CDR3nt: TGTGCCAGCAGTGACGGACAGGTTTCCGGGGAGCTGTTTTTT
d_gene: TRBD1; j_gene: TRBJ2-1; v_gene: TRBV28; abundance: -; CDR3aa: CASSSGGNEQFF; CDR3nt: TGTGCCAGCAGTTCAGGGGGCAATGAGCAGTTCTTC
d_gene: -; j_gene: TRBJ1-5; v_gene: TRBV7-8; abundance: -; CDR3aa: CASSLERTANQPQHF; CDR3nt: TGTGCCAGCAGCTTAGAGAGGACAGCAAATCAGCCCCAGCATTTT
d_gene: -; j_gene: TRBJ2-2; v_gene: TRBV4-3; abundance: -; CDR3aa: CASSQVRGRPDTGELFF; CDR3nt: TGCGCCAGCAGCCAAGTCCGCGGGCGGCCTGACACCGGGGAGCTGTTTTTT
d_gene: TRBD2; j_gene: TRBJ2-7; v_gene: TRBV2; abundance: -; CDR3aa: CASSYGRAFNEQYF; CDR3nt: TGTGCCAGCTCGTACGGGAGGGCCTTCAACGAGCAGTACTTC
d_gene: -; j_gene: TRBJ1-1; v_gene: TRBV28; abundance: -; CDR3aa: CASSFNGVGSTEAFF; CDR3nt: TGTGCCAGCAGTTTTAACGGTGTGGGGAGCACTGAAGCTTTCTTT
d_gene: TRBD1; j_gene: TRBJ2-3; v_gene: TRBV4-1; abundance: -; CDR3aa: CASSQSGQGTTSTDTQYF; CDR3nt: TGCGCCAGCAGCCAGTCGGGACAGGGGACTACTAGCACAGATACGCAGTATTTT
d_gene: -; j_gene: TRBJ2-7; v_gene: TRBV5-4; abundance: -; CDR3aa: CASSFYDSPYEQYF; CDR3nt: TGTGCCAGCAGCTTTTATGACAGTCCCTACGAGCAGTACTTC
d_gene: TRBD2; j_gene: TRBJ2-5; v_gene: TRBV6-6; abundance: -; CDR3aa: CASSPPDWGGETQYF; CDR3nt: TGTGCCAGCAGCCCCCCGGACTGGGGGGGAGAGACCCAGTACTTC
d_gene: -; j_gene: TRBJ2-6; v_gene: TRBV28; abundance: -; CDR3aa: CASSSMTVYSGANVLTF; CDR3nt: TGTGCCAGCAGTTCTATGACTGTTTACTCTGGGGCCAACGTCCTGACTTTC
d_gene: TRBD2; j_gene: TRBJ2-1; v_gene: TRBV4-3; abundance: -; CDR3aa: CASSRGTSDYNEQFF; CDR3nt: TGCGCCAGCAGCCGCGGGACTAGCGATTACAATGAGCAGTTCTTC
d_gene: -; j_gene: TRBJ2-1; v_gene: TRBV27; abundance: -; CDR3aa: CASSLFSRYNEQFF; CDR3nt: TGTGCCAGCAGCCTGTTCAGTCGCTACAATGAGCAGTTCTTC
d_gene: TRBD2; j_gene: TRBJ2-7; v_gene: TRBV6-1; abundance: -; CDR3aa: CASSEPAGVSYEQYF; CDR3nt: TGTGCCAGCAGTGAACCGGCGGGGGTCTCCTACGAGCAGTACTTC
d_gene: TRBD2; j_gene: TRBJ2-3; v_gene: TRBV7-2; abundance: -; CDR3aa: CASSRRRLAGGADTQYF; CDR3nt: TGTGCCAGCAGCCGCCGTAGACTAGCGGGAGGGGCAGATACGCAGTATTTT
d_gene: -; j_gene: TRBJ2-4; v_gene: TRBV18; abundance: few; CDR3aa: CASSPLEDIAKNIQYF; CDR3nt: TGTGCCAGCTCACCCCTCGAGGATATAGCCAAAAACATTCAGTACTTC
d_gene: TRBD2; j_gene: TRBJ2-5; v_gene: TRBV7-9; abundance: -; CDR3aa: CASNTGLAGDRNQETQYF; CDR3nt: TGTGCCAGCAACACTGGACTAGCGGGAGATAGAAACCAAGAGACCCAGTACTTC
d_gene: -; j_gene: TRBJ1-1; v_gene: TRBV7-3; abundance: -; CDR3aa: CASSSSLDTEAFF; CDR3nt: TGTGCCAGCAGCTCAAGCCTGGACACTGAAGCTTTCTTT
d_gene: TRBD1; j_gene: TRBJ1-1; v_gene: TRBV6-5; abundance: -; CDR3aa: CASSWGTGGTEAFF; CDR3nt: TGTGCCAGCAGTTGGGGGACAGGGGGGACTGAAGCTTTCTTT
d_gene: TRBD1; j_gene: TRBJ1-3; v_gene: TRBV7-2; abundance: -; CDR3aa: CASSSLPGQGADTIYF; CDR3nt: TGTGCCAGCAGCTCTCTACCGGGACAGGGGGCAGACACCATATATTTT
d_gene: TRBD1; j_gene: TRBJ1-1; v_gene: TRBV5-4; abundance: -; CDR3aa: CASSLGTGVTEAFF; CDR3nt: TGTGCCAGCAGCTTGGGGACAGGGGTAACTGAAGCTTTCTTT
d_gene: TRBD2; j_gene: TRBJ2-3; v_gene: TRBV7-9; abundance: -; CDR3aa: CASSGLAGTDTQYF; CDR3nt: TGTGCCAGCAGCGGACTAGCGGGCACAGATACGCAGTATTTT
d_gene: TRBD1; j_gene: TRBJ1-1; v_gene: TRBV29-1; abundance: -; CDR3aa: CSVGWTGEAFF; CDR3nt: TGCAGCGTTGGGTGGACAGGGGAAGCTTTCTTT
d_gene: -; j_gene: TRBJ2-7; v_gene: TRBV7-2; abundance: -; CDR3aa: CASSRYFEYEQYF; CDR3nt: TGTGCCAGCAGCCGCTACTTCGAGTACGAGCAGTACTTC
d_gene: -; j_gene: TRBJ1-3; v_gene: TRBV27; abundance: -; CDR3aa: CAGSLSRDSGNTIYF; CDR3nt: TGTGCCGGCAGTTTAAGCAGGGACTCTGGAAACACCATATATTTT
d_gene: -; j_gene: TRBJ1-6; v_gene: TRBV7-6; abundance: -; CDR3aa: CASSLIGEGSPLHF; CDR3nt: TGTGCCAGCAGCTTAATAGGGGAGGGTTCACCCCTCCACTTT
d_gene: -; j_gene: TRBJ1-1; v_gene: TRBV9; abundance: -; CDR3aa: CASSVDGNTEAFF; CDR3nt: TGTGCCAGCAGCGTAGACGGGAACACTGAAGCTTTCTTT
d_gene: TRBD2; j_gene: TRBJ2-1; v_gene: TRBV6-6; abundance: -; CDR3aa: CASSPGTTYNEQFF; CDR3nt: TGTGCCAGCAGCCCCGGGACTACCTACAATGAGCAGTTCTTC
d_gene: -; j_gene: TRBJ2-3; v_gene: TRBV4-3; abundance: -; CDR3aa: CASSVTFSTDTQYF; CDR3nt: TGCGCCAGCTCGGTTACGTTTAGCACAGATACGCAGTATTTT
d_gene: -; j_gene: TRBJ2-7; v_gene: TRBV5-6; abundance: -; CDR3aa: CASSPGGTYEQYF; CDR3nt: TGTGCCAGCAGCCCTGGGGGCACCTACGAGCAGTACTTC
d_gene: -; j_gene: TRBJ2-7; v_gene: TRBV30; abundance: -; CDR3aa: CAWRRRSSYEQYF; CDR3nt: TGTGCCTGGAGACGGAGAAGCTCCTACGAGCAGTACTTC
d_gene: -; j_gene: TRBJ2-1; v_gene: TRBV5-4; abundance: once; CDR3aa: CASSLSLAGGNEQFF; CDR3nt: TGTGCCAGCAGCTTAAGCCTGGCGGGCGGAAATGAGCAGTTCTTC
d_gene: TRBD1; j_gene: TRBJ1-1; v_gene: TRBV6-6; abundance: -; CDR3aa: CASSYSLPQGQAFF; CDR3nt: TGTGCCAGCAGTTACTCCCTGCCACAGGGGCAGGCTTTCTTT
d_gene: -; j_gene: TRBJ1-3; v_gene: TRBV18; abundance: few; CDR3aa: CASSPGGNSGNTIYF; CDR3nt: TGTGCCAGCTCACCGGGAGGAAACTCTGGAAACACCATATATTTT
d_gene: -; j_gene: TRBJ1-3; v_gene: TRBV7-2; abundance: -; CDR3aa: CASSSLRSSGNTIYF; CDR3nt: TGTGCCAGCAGCTCATTAAGGAGTTCTGGAAACACCATATATTTT
d_gene: -; j_gene: TRBJ2-3; v_gene: TRBV5-1; abundance: -; CDR3aa: CASSLKAGADTQYF; CDR3nt: TGCGCCAGCAGCTTGAAGGCAGGGGCAGATACGCAGTATTTT
d_gene: TRBD2; j_gene: TRBJ2-2; v_gene: TRBV5-4; abundance: -; CDR3aa: CASSPTLAGGNTGELFF; CDR3nt: TGTGCCAGCAGCCCAACACTAGCGGGGGGGAACACCGGGGAGCTGTTTTTT
d_gene: TRBD2; j_gene: TRBJ2-7; v_gene: TRBV9; abundance: -; CDR3aa: CASSLQSGRVYEQYF; CDR3nt: TGTGCCAGCAGCCTCCAAAGCGGGAGAGTCTACGAGCAGTACTTC
d_gene: TRBD1; j_gene: TRBJ2-7; v_gene: TRBV4-1; abundance: -; CDR3aa: CASSPGQGQYEQYF; CDR3nt: TGCGCCAGCAGCCCGGGACAGGGCCAATACGAGCAGTACTTC
d_gene: -; j_gene: TRBJ1-2; v_gene: TRBV9; abundance: -; CDR3aa: CASSAGGINYGYTF; CDR3nt: TGTGCCAGCAGCGCGGGGGGAATTAACTATGGCTACACCTTC
d_gene: -; j_gene: TRBJ2-3; v_gene: TRBV6-5; abundance: -; CDR3aa: CASREGVTDTQYF; CDR3nt: TGTGCCAGCAGAGAGGGAGTCACAGATACGCAGTATTTT
d_gene: -; j_gene: TRBJ2-1; v_gene: TRBV11-2; abundance: -; CDR3aa: CASSISGSYNEQFF; CDR3nt: TGTGCCAGCAGCATTTCAGGCTCCTACAATGAGCAGTTCTTC
d_gene: -; j_gene: TRBJ2-5; v_gene: TRBV5-6; abundance: -; CDR3aa: CASSTLRSRETQYF; CDR3nt: TGTGCCAGCAGCACCCTTCGCTCGAGAGAGACCCAGTACTTC
d_gene: -; j_gene: TRBJ2-2; v_gene: TRBV30; abundance: -; CDR3aa: CAWTVGGANTGELFF; CDR3nt: TGTGCCTGGACCGTAGGGGGGGCGAACACCGGGGAGCTGTTTTTT
d_gene: -; j_gene: TRBJ2-6; v_gene: TRBV4-3; abundance: few; CDR3aa: CASSQEGGSFAGANVLTF; CDR3nt: TGCGCCAGCAGCCAAGAAGGGGGTAGTTTTGCTGGGGCCAACGTCCTGACTTTC
d_gene: TRBD1; j_gene: TRBJ1-2; v_gene: TRBV6-6; abundance: -; CDR3aa: CASSRDRNYGYTF; CDR3nt: TGTGCCAGCAGTAGGGACAGGAACTATGGCTACACCTTC
d_gene: -; j_gene: TRBJ2-5; v_gene: TRBV15; abundance: once; CDR3aa: CATSRGTGQETQYF; CDR3nt: TGTGCCACCAGCAGAGGAACAGGCCAAGAGACCCAGTACTTC
d_gene: TRBD1; j_gene: TRBJ2-2; v_gene: TRBV13; abundance: -; CDR3aa: CASSLAEGASTGELFF; CDR3nt: TGTGCCAGCAGCTTAGCTGAGGGGGCGAGTACCGGGGAGCTGTTTTTT
d_gene: TRBD2; j_gene: TRBJ2-7; v_gene: TRBV10-3; abundance: -; CDR3aa: CAIRRLAGNYEQYF; CDR3nt: TGTGCCATCAGACGACTAGCGGGGAACTACGAGCAGTACTTC
d_gene: TRBD2; j_gene: TRBJ2-3; v_gene: TRBV5-1; abundance: -; CDR3aa: CASSSRGLAGEGGTQYF; CDR3nt: TGCGCCAGCAGCTCCCGCGGACTAGCGGGAGAGGGGGGTACGCAGTATTTT